A selection of T cell receptor beta chains follows, all from one sample in a study of cytotoxic CD8 clonotypes in ibrutinib-treated CLL. Data came from immunoSEQ multiplex PCR; TCRdb stores just in-frame clones and leaves some out. The profile shows over 150,000 clones, 72% of them singletons. Here the sequenced sample was PBMCs, taken after 24 months of ibrutinib treatment. All receptors derive from a human donor with chronic lymphocytic leukemia. Both conserved end residues are part of each CDR3. Fields, in order: J gene, V gene, clone size, D gene, CDR3 protein, CDR3 DNA. A D gene is named only where the DNA matches it firmly. Part of the rows lack a size; the others show once, few, many or a class for expanded clones.

TRBJ1-2,TRBV2,few,.,CASSEEGNYGYTF,TGTGCCAGCAGTGAAGAGGGGAACTATGGCTACACCTTC
TRBJ1-2,TRBV18,.,TRBD1,CASSPPGQGTSGYGYTF,TGTGCCAGCTCACCACCGGGACAGGGGACCTCTGGCTATGGCTACACCTTC
TRBJ2-5,TRBV7-2,.,TRBD1,CASSLVIGTEYF,TGTGCCAGCAGCTTAGTTATCGGGACAGAATACTTC
TRBJ2-2,TRBV28,.,TRBD2,CASSFGTRLFF,TGTGCCAGCAGTTTCGGGACTAGGCTGTTTTTT
TRBJ2-2,TRBV6-5,.,.,CASSYSGGDTGELFF,TGTGCCAGCAGTTACTCAGGAGGGGATACCGGGGAGCTGTTTTTT
TRBJ1-2,TRBV29-1,.,TRBD1,CSVSEGAGVGYTF,TGCAGCGTTTCTGAGGGGGCAGGCGTTGGCTACACCTTC
TRBJ1-1,TRBV27,.,.,CASSPHREGTEAFF,TGTGCCAGCAGTCCCCACAGGGAGGGTACTGAAGCTTTCTTT
TRBJ2-3,TRBV4-3,.,TRBD2,CASSQELRLAGHTDTQYF,TGCGCCAGCAGCCAGGAGCTCCGACTAGCGGGACACACAGATACGCAGTATTTT
TRBJ1-5,TRBV7-9,few,.,CASSSQGSQPQHF,TGTGCCAGCAGCTCCCAGGGCAGCCAGCCCCAGCATTTT
TRBJ2-7,TRBV19,.,.,CASSSGLSYEQYF,TGTGCCAGTAGTAGCGGCCTCTCCTACGAGCAGTACTTC
TRBJ1-5,TRBV4-2,few,TRBD1,CASSQGDSNSNQPQHF,TGTGCCAGCAGCCAAGGGGACAGCAATAGCAATCAGCCCCAGCATTTT
TRBJ1-2,TRBV4-3,.,.,CASSRDTEFYGYTF,TGCGCCAGCAGCCGCGATACAGAGTTCTATGGCTACACCTTC
TRBJ2-7,TRBV4-2,.,.,CASSRRDNYEQYF,TGTGCCAGCAGCCGACGGGACAACTACGAGCAGTACTTC
TRBJ2-7,TRBV2,.,.,CASSEGTPYEQYF,TGTGCCAGCAGTGAGGGGACACCATACGAGCAGTACTTC
TRBJ2-7,TRBV9,.,TRBD2,CASSALGLAGVYEQYF,TGTGCCAGCAGCGCCCTGGGACTAGCGGGAGTCTACGAGCAGTACTTC
TRBJ2-7,TRBV6-6,.,.,CASSYSFGAYEQYF,TGTGCCAGCAGTTACTCGTTCGGCGCCTACGAGCAGTACTTC
TRBJ2-6,TRBV15,.,.,CALSPGNSGANVLTF,TGTGCCCTCAGCCCGGGGAACTCTGGGGCCAACGTCCTGACTTTC
TRBJ1-2,TRBV29-1,.,.,CSVQALKTEIHGYTF,TGCAGCGTCCAGGCTTTAAAGACAGAAATACATGGCTACACCTTC
TRBJ1-1,TRBV5-1,.,.,CASSLVGGGITEAFF,TGCGCCAGCAGCTTGGTGGGGGGTGGTATCACTGAAGCTTTCTTT
TRBJ2-2,TRBV4-1,.,.,CASSQLPPTTGELFF,TGCGCCAGCAGCCAATTACCCCCGACCACCGGGGAGCTGTTTTTT
TRBJ2-1,TRBV27,.,TRBD2,CASSLTTLPSGSYFF,TGTGCCAGCAGCCTCACAACCCTCCCTAGCGGGAGTTATTTCTTC
TRBJ2-1,TRBV28,once,TRBD2,CASSLGLAGGAYNEQFF,TGTGCCAGCAGTTTAGGACTAGCGGGAGGGGCCTACAATGAGCAGTTCTTC
TRBJ2-7,TRBV5-1,.,TRBD2,CASSPKREIEEQYF,TGCGCCAGCAGCCCCAAGCGGGAAATCGAAGAGCAGTACTTC
TRBJ1-4,TRBV5-4,.,TRBD1,CASSPRGGQGAPNEKLFF,TGTGCCAGCAGTCCGCGGGGGGGACAGGGGGCACCTAATGAAAAACTGTTTTTT
TRBJ1-4,TRBV4-3,.,.,CASSQDVPGEGEKLFF,TGCGCCAGCAGCCAAGATGTCCCAGGGGAAGGTGAAAAACTGTTTTTT
TRBJ2-1,TRBV28,.,.,CASSFRNRADEQFF,TGTGCCAGCAGTTTTAGGAACCGGGCTGATGAGCAGTTCTTC